These 20 T cell receptor beta chains share one sample of origin, sequenced in a study of shared T cell receptors in the human thymus. Profiled with immunoSEQ multiplex PCR; TCRdb holds only in-frame clones, not every one. The sample yields around 730,000 clones, 75% to 90% seen once. The data also belong to a second study, concerning human thymus T cells.

The sequencing input was thymocytes. The receptors here all came from a girl under three years old with a congenital heart defect.

This clone has just a few counts. CDR3 sequence reads: CASSEVGYFEAFF. Here the CDR3 DNA reads TGTGCCAGTAGTGAGGTAGGCTACTTTGAAGCTTTCTTT. The rearrangement joins TRBV19 to TRBJ1-1, with D hard to call. This CDR3 contains 13 residues. In germline, CDR1 is LNHDA, CDR2 SQIVND (reference sequence). Trimming stripped 5 bases from V and 7 bases from J, with 14 bases between.

Here the CDR3 DNA reads TGTGCCAGCAGCTACCGGGGGTACACTGAAGCTTTCTTT. Translation gives CASSYRGYTEAFF. V and J are TRBV5-8 and TRBJ1-1; D may be TRBD1 (5 bases). Trimming cost V 3 bases and J 3 bases, with 9 bases left between them. Germline V gene data show CDR1 as SGHTS and CDR2 as YDEGEE. This CDR3 has 13 amino acids.

The chain is built from TRBV5-1 and TRBJ2-3; TRBD1 matches at 7 bases. The trim removed 3 bases at V and 3 bases at J, leaving 10 bases unmatched. CDR3 size: 16 residues. The germline V gene has CDR1 SGHRS and CDR2 YFSETQ. CDR3 protein: CASSWTGSRPTDTQYF. The CDR3 region has the DNA TGCGCCAGCAGCTGGACAGGTTCACGCCCTACAGATACGCAGTATTTT. The full variable domain, rest sourced from reference TRBV5-1 and TRBJ2-3, is KAGVTQTPRYLIKTRGQQVTLSCSPISGHRSVSWYQQTPGQGLQFLFEYFSETQRNKGNFPGRFSGRQFSNSRSEMNVSTLELGDSALYLCASSWTGSRPTDTQYFGPGTRLTVL.

This chain links TRBV7-9 with TRBJ1-1; D not certain. There are 14 residues in the CDR3. The V end lost 2 bases, the J end lost 10 bases, and 17 bases lay between the germline ends. Looked up from germline, CDR1 is SEHNR and CDR2 is FQNEAQ (reference sequence). In DNA form, the CDR3 reads TGTGCCAGCAGCTTATTGGCCGAAGAGCGACGAGCTTTCTTT. Translating gives CASSLLAEERRAFF. The variable domain in full, with the rest retrieved from reference TRBV7-9 and TRBJ1-1, is DTGVSQNPRHKITKRGQNVTFRCDPISEHNRLYWYRQTLGQGPEFLTYFQNEAQLEKSRLLSDRFSAERPKGSFSTLEIQRTEQGDSAMYLCASSLLAEERRAFFGQGTRLTVV.

This clone was recorded once. This chain uses TRBV6-5 with TRBJ2-5; possibly TRBD1 for D (6 bases). The V gene lost 6 bases and the J gene lost 5 bases, with 13 bases spanning the gap. This CDR3 is 13 amino acids long. Germline CDR1 and CDR2: MNHEY and SVGAGI. CDR3 amino acids: CASREQGNETQYF. For the CDR3, the DNA is TGTGCCAGCAGGGAACAGGGAAACGAGACCCAGTACTTC.

This clone showed up just a few times. The gene calls are TRBV4-3 and TRBJ2-1; the match to TRBD1 covers 8 bases. The CDR3 length is 17 residues. Germline V CDR1 and CDR2: LGHNA, YSLEER. With V trimmed by 1 base and J by 4 bases, 9 bases remained unmatched. The CDR3: CASSQVPRQGLYNEQFF. Here the CDR3 DNA reads TGCGCCAGCAGCCAAGTTCCTCGACAGGGGTTATACAATGAGCAGTTCTTC.

The DNA for the CDR3 is TGCGCCAGCAGCTTACGGACTATCAGCACAGATACGCAGTATTTT. Translating gives CASSLRTISTDTQYF. The chain combines TRBV5-1 with TRBJ2-3; TRBD2 is a possible D gene (6 bases). This CDR3 spans 15 amino acids. Germline CDR1 SGHRS, CDR2 YFSETQ. V lost 2 bases and J lost 0, with 10 bases in between.

The CDR3 bases are TGTGCCAGCAGCGCGACAGGGGATGGGGTGAACACTGAAGCTTTCTTT. Translating it yields CASSATGDGVNTEAFF. V is TRBV9 and J is TRBJ1-1; 8 bases align to TRBD1. Germline-derived CDR1 and CDR2 are SGDLS and YYNGEE. Trimming at V came to 3 bases and at J to 0 bases, leaving 7 bases not matched to a gene. The CDR3 spans 16 residues.

The chain employs TRBV5-1 and TRBJ2-3, with 10 nucleotides matching TRBD2. CDR1 is SGHRS and CDR2 is YFSETQ in the germline V gene. The CDR3 is 15 amino acids. V was clipped by 4 bases and J by 1 base; unmatched bases: 3. In DNA form, the CDR3 reads TGCGCCAGCAGCATAGCGGGGGGATGCACAGATACGCAGTATTTT. This sequence encodes CASSIAGGCTDTQYF. Variable domain in full (rest from reference TRBV5-1 and TRBJ2-3): KAGVTQTPRYLIKTRGQQVTLSCSPISGHRSVSWYQQTPGQGLQFLFEYFSETQRNKGNFPGRFSGRQFSNSRSEMNVSTLELGDSALYLCASSIAGGCTDTQYFGPGTRLTVL.

This clone was observed a single time. This rearrangement joins TRBV9 to TRBJ1-2; 8 nucleotides align to TRBD1. V lost 4 bases to trimming and J lost 5 bases; unmatched junction nucleotides: 16. Germline V gives CDR1 SGDLS, CDR2 YYNGEE. The CDR3 is 17 amino acids. Here the CDR3 reads CASSPRGDRFPLYGYTF. In nucleotides, the CDR3 is TGTGCCAGCAGCCCTCGGGGGGACAGGTTCCCATTGTATGGCTACACCTTC.

The J gene is TRBJ2-1, the V gene TRBV9; D possibly corresponds to TRBD2 (5 bases). The CDR3 sequence is 15 residues long. Germline values: CDR1 SGDLS, CDR2 YYNGEE. V gave up 2 bases and J gave up 2 bases, with 11 bases separating them. The CDR3: CASSVSSRAYNEQFF. The CDR3 nucleotides read TGTGCCAGCAGCGTCTCTTCGAGGGCCTACAATGAGCAGTTCTTC.

The chain couples TRBV4-1 to TRBJ1-1; D is unclear. The CDR3 spans 14 residues. Trimming cost V 0 bases and J 3 bases, with 8 bases left between them. CDR1 and CDR2 (germline): MGHRA, YSYEKL. The DNA of the CDR3 is TGCGCCAGCAGCCAAGATATCCCGGACACTGAAGCTTTCTTT. Translation gives CASSQDIPDTEAFF.

The rearrangement joins TRBV27 to TRBJ1-2, with TRBD1 matching over 10 bases. The CDR3 runs to 14 residues. V gave up 4 bases and J gave up 8 bases; unmatched junction bases: 7. CDR1 and CDR2 from the germline V gene are MNHEY and SMNVEV (reference sequence). CDR3 nucleotide sequence: TGTGCCAGCAGTTCAACGGGGACAGGGGACGGCTACACCTTC. Protein: CASSSTGTGDGYTF.

The rearrangement joins TRBV10-2 to TRBJ2-1, with 10 nucleotides matching TRBD2. This CDR3 has 14 amino acids. CDR1 and CDR2 (germline): WSHSY, SAAADI. Trimming cost V 4 bases and J 9 bases; bases outside gene matches: 6. The CDR3 reads CASSGERGGREQFF. CDR3 coding DNA: TGCGCCAGCAGTGGTGAGCGGGGGGGCCGTGAGCAGTTCTTC.

The genes are TRBV6-5 and TRBJ1-6, with a tentative D call TRBD1 (6 bases). In germline, CDR1 is MNHEY, CDR2 SVGAGI. V lost 6 bases to trimming and J lost 7 bases, with 16 bases between them. This CDR3 comprises 15 residues. The CDR3 sequence is CASRAGQRGNSPLHF. The DNA of the CDR3 is TGTGCCAGCAGAGCCGGACAGAGAGGAAATTCACCCCTCCACTTT.

Note on this clone: In the same sample, other DNA sequences code for this CDR3. V usage is TRBV9 and J usage is TRBJ2-7, with 8 positions matching TRBD1. V dropped 4 bases and J dropped 3; count of bases not matched to a gene: 6. Germline V gene sequence: CDR1 SGDLS, CDR2 YYNGEE. The CDR3 runs to 14 residues. The CDR3 region has the DNA TGTGCCAGCAGCTCCGGGACAGGAAACTACGAGCAGTACTTC. Its protein product is CASSSGTGNYEQYF. The whole variable domain, remainder taken from reference TRBV9 and TRBJ2-7, is DSGVTQTPKHLITATGQRVTLRCSPRSGDLSVYWYQQSLDQGLQFLIQYYNGEERAKGNILERFSAQQFPDLHSELNLSSLELGDSALYFCASSSGTGNYEQYFGPGTRLTVT.

This clone has just a few counts. The V call is TRBV28, the J call TRBJ1-2; tentative D call: TRBD1 (5 bases). The CDR3 spans 13 residues. Germline V gives CDR1 MDHEN, CDR2 SYDVKM. The V end lost 7 bases, the J end lost 5 bases, and 14 bases lay between the germline ends. This CDR3 is CASNNGTLYGYTF. The CDR3 coding sequence is TGTGCCAGCAATAACGGGACTCTGTATGGCTACACCTTC.

The rearrangement joins TRBV5-4 to TRBJ1-4; 7 bases line up with TRBD1. Trimming at V came to 4 bases and at J to 6 bases, leaving 9 bases not matched to a gene. The CDR3 contains 15 residues. Germline assignment: CDR1 SGHNT and CDR2 YYREEE (reference sequence). In DNA form, the CDR3 reads TGTGCCAGCAGCGCCTACAGGGGTGGCGATGAAAAACTGTTTTTT. As protein: CASSAYRGGDEKLFF.

The chain uses TRBV9 and TRBJ1-2; D not resolved. Trimming shortened V by 0 bases and J by 0 bases, and 9 bases separated the two germline ends. Germline V CDR1 and CDR2: SGDLS, YYNGEE. The CDR3 sequence is 15 residues long. In DNA, the CDR3 is TGTGCCAGCAGCGTAGCAACTACTCCTAACTATGGCTACACCTTC. This codes for CASSVATTPNYGYTF.

This chain uses TRBV30 with TRBJ2-3; 8 bases are shared with TRBD2. Trimming at V came to 4 bases and at J to 0 bases, leaving 12 bases not matched to a gene. The CDR3 totals 17 residues. CDR1 and CDR2 (germline): GTSNPN, SVGIG (reference sequence). The CDR3 DNA sequence: TGTGCCTGGACCTTGGCGGCGGGGGGAACTAGCACAGATACGCAGTATTTT. Its protein product is CAWTLAAGGTSTDTQYF.